Sequencing of this TCR beta chain was carried out in a study of beta chain features in type 1 diabetes. On this clone: What it binds is not known.

Study results and limitations: TCRB repertoires of naive, central memory and Treg cells appeared more similar among patients than among healthy donors.

The authors reverse transcribed all of the isolated RNA, so sequencing captured expressed TCRB transcripts. TCRdb keeps only in-frame clones here, not all; method: immunoSEQ multiplex PCR. Among approximately 330,000 clones, approximately 11% were seen once, and the ten largest hold 0.015% to 0.02%. The sequenced sample was naive CD4+ T cells from blood. The source is a woman between 25 and 40 years old in good health.

The CDR3, as DNA: TGTGCCAGCTCACCCACCGGGACGGGGGGTGAGCAGTTCTTC. It yields the protein CASSPTGTGGEQFF. The chain links TRBV18 to TRBJ2-1; 7 bases are a match to TRBD2. This CDR3 is built from 14 residues. Trimming removed 3 bases from V and 9 bases from J; junction bases left unmatched: 8. In germline, CDR1 is KGHSH, CDR2 LQKENI.